The clone carrying this TCR beta chain was observed a single time. These data are taken from a study of blood T cell repertoires in COVID-19. Study context: There were acute and convalescent COVID-19 samples, and they came from the United States, Italy and Spain.

Sequenced by immunoSEQ multiplex PCR; TCRdb stores in-frame clones only, minus some. This table holds about 200,000 clones, about 83% found once. The length of the CDR3 is 16 residues. V shed 4 bases, J shed 2 bases, and the junction held 6 bases outside the gene matches. Germline CDR1 and CDR2: SGHNT and YYREEE (reference sequence). This sequence was found in a person aged 70 to 80 with COVID-19, enrolled during active disease. Input material: peripheral blood. The chain employs TRBV5-4 and TRBJ2-6; TRBD1 matches 7 bases. The CDR3 coding sequence is TGTGCCAGCAGCGCCCCTGACAGGGCTGGGGCCAACGTCCTGACTTTC. Its protein product is CASSAPDRAGANVLTF. The variable domain in full, with the rest retrieved from reference TRBV5-4 and TRBJ2-6, is ETGVTQSPTHLIKTRGQQVTLRCSSQSGHNTVSWYQQALGQGPQFIFQYYREEENGRGNFPPRFSGLQFPNYSSELNVNALELDDSALYLCASSAPDRAGANVLTFGAGSRLTVL.